The 31 T cell receptor beta chains below all came from one sample that was sequenced in a study of CD8 T cells in ankylosing spondylitis. TCRdb re-called the 5' RACE reads with MiXCR, one entry per CDR3 protein. The repertoire holds approximately 240,000 distinct CDR3 sequences, with 20% to 30% as singletons. Sequencing input: blood, either unsorted or a sorted T cell fraction (not recorded which). The receptors were gathered from a male donor with ankylosing spondylitis or in good health (not recorded which).

For the CDR3, the DNA is TGCAGTGCTGGCAGTTTAGATGATTCACCCCTCCACTTT. It yields the protein CSAGSLDDSPLHF. The J gene is TRBJ1-6, the V gene TRBV20-1; the D is unclear. The CDR3 length is 13 residues. Trimming removed 5 bases from V and 8 bases from J, with 13 bases in between. Germline values: CDR1 DFQATT, CDR2 SNEGSKA (reference sequence).

This clonotype was seen only a few times. The rearrangement joins TRBV12-3 or TRBV12-4 to TRBJ2-3, with 11 bases fitting TRBD2. This CDR3 contains 16 residues. The V and J ends lost 5 bases and 1 base, in that order; junction bases with no gene match: 5. Here the CDR3 DNA reads TGTGCCAGCAGTAGACTAGCGGGGCAACGCACAGATACGCAGTATTTT. Translation: CASSRLAGQRTDTQYF.

The genes are TRBV6-5 and TRBJ2-7; weak D call: TRBD1 (5 bases). Germline assignment: CDR1 MNHEY and CDR2 SVGAGI. V lost 2 bases and J lost 4, with 12 bases in between. The CDR3 runs 14 residues. In nucleotides, the CDR3 is TGTGCCAGCAGTTACAGGGAAGGGGTTTACGAGCAGTACTTC. This translates into CASSYREGVYEQYF.

This clonotype showed up many times. The chain recombines TRBV6-1 with TRBJ2-1; D is uncertain. The V end lost 2 bases, the J end lost 4 bases, and 3 bases lay between the germline ends. The germline CDR1 and CDR2 sequences are MNHNS and SASEGT. The CDR3 spans 12 residues. The CDR3 DNA reads TGTGCCAGCAGTGAAACATACAATGAGCAGTTCTTC. As protein: CASSETYNEQFF.

The V gene is TRBV7-9, the J gene TRBJ2-7; D unresolved. The CDR3 covers 15 residues. Germline CDR1 reads SEHNR; CDR2 reads FQNEAQ (reference sequence). Trimming removed 2 bases at V and 6 bases at J, with 17 bases between. CDR3: CASSLWRETLSEQYF. In nucleotides, the CDR3 is TGTGCCAGCAGCTTATGGAGAGAAACGCTCTCCGAGCAGTACTTC.

This rearrangement joins TRBV6-1 to TRBJ2-5, with 10 bases aligning to TRBD1. CDR3 length equals 14 residues. Germline loops: CDR1 MNHNS, CDR2 SASEGT. The trim removed 6 bases at V and 5 bases at J, leaving 6 bases unmatched. In nucleotides, the CDR3 is TGTGCCAGCAGCACCGGACAGGGGGGGGAGACCCAGTACTTC. It translates to CASSTGQGGETQYF.

The chain links TRBV29-1 to TRBJ2-3; possible D gene TRBD1, 5 bases. The CDR3 runs to 13 residues. Germline CDR1 and CDR2: SQVTM and ANQGSEA. V was trimmed by 4 bases and J by 3 bases, leaving 11 bases between them. The CDR3 DNA follows: TGCAGCGTTGCTGGTGGGGCAACAGATACGCAGTATTTT. Translating it yields CSVAGGATDTQYF.

There are many counts of this clonotype. The rearrangement links TRBV20-1 to TRBJ1-1, with 7 bases matching TRBD1. Per the germline V gene, CDR1 is DFQATT and CDR2 is SNEGSKA (reference sequence). Trimming removed 6 bases from V and 5 bases from J; junction bases left unmatched: 12. This CDR3 has 14 amino acids. For the CDR3, the DNA is TGCAGTGCGGGAGGGGGCCCGTCCACAACTGAAGCTTTCTTT. It codes for CSAGGGPSTTEAFF.

This clonotype showed up many times. This chain links TRBV5-5 with TRBJ2-1, with 7 bases matching TRBD1. The CDR3 is 13 amino acids. The V gene end was trimmed by 4 bases and the J gene end by 8 bases; junction bases not matched to a gene: 6. The germline gives CDR1 SGHKS, CDR2 YYEKEE (reference sequence). The CDR3: CASSKYRGDEQFF. The CDR3 bases are TGTGCCAGCAGCAAGTACAGGGGTGATGAGCAGTTCTTC.

Here the CDR3 DNA reads TGCAGTGCAAGCCCCGGGGTTAGGGGGGAGCAGTACTTC. Encoded protein: CSASPGVRGEQYF. The V call is TRBV20-1, the J call TRBJ2-7; weak D call: TRBD1 (6 bases). CDR3 length equals 13 residues. Deletions cut 6 bases from V and 7 bases from J, with 19 bases between. From germline, CDR1 is DFQATT and CDR2 SNEGSKA (reference sequence).

This clonotype was seen repeatedly, ten times or more. V usage is TRBV12-3 or TRBV12-4 and J usage is TRBJ1-3; D remains ambiguous. CDR3 length equals 15 residues. Trimming took off 6 bases at V and 4 bases at J, with 16 bases between the two ends. CDR3 amino acids: CASRRWADRGNTIYF. CDR3 nucleotide sequence: TGTGCCAGCAGGCGTTGGGCAGACCGAGGAAACACCATATATTTT.

This clonotype was found many times. V and J are TRBV20-1 and TRBJ2-1, with 9 bases that match TRBD2. V lost 5 bases and J lost 0; bases outside the gene matches: 14. Germline CDR1 is DFQATT and CDR2 is SNEGSKA (reference sequence). CDR3 length: 18 amino acids. CDR3 nucleotide sequence: TGCAGTGCTTTAGGGCGGGGGGGAGATTTAGCCTCCTACAATGAGCAGTTCTTC. This translates into CSALGRGGDLASYNEQFF.

The DNA for the CDR3 is TGTGCCAGCTCACCACTATCGGCCACAGATACGCAGTATTTT. Its translation: CASSPLSATDTQYF. J is TRBJ2-3 and V is TRBV18; D not resolved. V was shortened by 1 base and J by 2 bases, with 7 bases between the two germline ends. The length of the CDR3 is 14 residues. Germline-derived CDR1 and CDR2 are KGHSH and LQKENI.

V and J are TRBV7-6 and TRBJ2-5; TRBD2 matches 9 bases. This CDR3 comprises 14 residues. The germline CDR1 and CDR2 sequences are SGHVS and FNYEAQ. V dropped 3 bases and J dropped 4; count of bases not matched to a gene: 3. The CDR3 loop is CASSLASGVETQYF. The CDR3 DNA sequence: TGTGCCAGCAGCTTGGCTAGCGGGGTAGAGACCCAGTACTTC.

V usage is TRBV2 and J usage is TRBJ2-2; no clear D. The CDR3 consists of 17 residues. Trimming removed 1 base at V and 5 bases at J, with 17 bases between. Germline CDR1 SNHLY, CDR2 FYNNEI. The CDR3 DNA follows: TGTGCCAGCAGTGAAGTTTTAGGTACTGCGAGGACCGGGGAGCTGTTTTTT. Protein sequence: CASSEVLGTARTGELFF.

This clonotype was seen ten or more times. This chain uses TRBV12-3 or TRBV12-4 with TRBJ1-2, with unresolved D. The CDR3 spans 13 residues. Trimming stripped 6 bases from V and 6 bases from J, with 14 bases between. CDR3 loop: CASRPDGENGYTF. CDR3 nucleotides: TGTGCCAGCAGACCTGACGGAGAAAATGGCTACACCTTC.

This clonotype was observed a handful of times. The chain combines TRBV7-2 with TRBJ1-3; D remains unclear. Germline CDR1 and CDR2: SGHTA and FQGNSA. V gave up 0 bases and J gave up 0 bases, with 3 bases separating them. The CDR3 sequence is 14 residues long. CDR3 region: CASSLAGSGNTIYF. CDR3 sequence (DNA): TGTGCCAGCAGCTTAGCAGGCTCTGGAAACACCATATATTTT.

This clonotype appeared once. CDR3 sequence: CASREGGPGELFF. CDR3 bases: TGTGCCAGCAGAGAGGGCGGGCCCGGGGAGCTGTTTTTT. The V and J genes are TRBV6-1 and TRBJ2-2; a weak D match, TRBD2 (5 bases). CDR1 is MNHNS and CDR2 is SASEGT in the germline V gene. The CDR3 sequence is 13 residues long. The V end lost 6 bases, the J end lost 6 bases, and 11 bases lay between the germline ends.

This clonotype showed up just once. Mismatch with germline at one junction end may stem from a read error. The chain employs TRBV20-1 and TRBJ2-2; TRBD1 is a possible D gene (5 bases). Germline CDR1 DFQATT, CDR2 SNEGSKA (reference sequence). This CDR3 has 17 amino acids. In nucleotides, the CDR3 is TGCTGTGCTAGAGATCCTCTGGACATAAGAAACACCGTGGAGCTGTTTTTT. This translates into CCARDPLDIRNTVELFF.

This clonotype was picked up a small number of times. The V call is TRBV25-1, the J call TRBJ2-7, with D hard to call. The CDR3 covers 13 residues. Trimming left V 1 base short and J 4 bases short, with 8 bases between. Germline V gene data show CDR1 as MGHDK and CDR2 as SYGVNS. The CDR3 DNA sequence: TGTGCCAGCAGTGAATCAGGACGGTACGAGCAGTACTTC. It encodes CASSESGRYEQYF.

This clonotype turned up a few times. V is TRBV10-3 and J is TRBJ1-1; tentative D call: TRBD1 (5 bases). V lost 6 bases and J lost 11, with 10 bases in between. Germline CDR1 and CDR2: ENHRY and SYGVKD. This CDR3 spans 10 amino acids. The CDR3 loop reads CAIRQGVAFF. In nucleotides, the CDR3 is TGTGCCATCAGGCAGGGTGTCGCTTTCTTT.

This chain links TRBV2 with TRBJ2-7; D gene uncertain. Looked up from germline, CDR1 is SNHLY and CDR2 is FYNNEI. This CDR3 spans 14 amino acids. Trimming removed 4 bases from V and 4 bases from J, with 14 bases in between. CDR3 bases: TGTGCCAGCAGTGGGCAAGGGCCCGCTTACGAGCAGTACTTC. Translation: CASSGQGPAYEQYF.

There are many counts of this clonotype. V gene TRBV11-2 combines with J gene TRBJ2-5; perhaps TRBD2 as D (5 bases). CDR3 length: 12 amino acids. Trimming pared 8 bases from V and 3 bases from J, leaving 10 bases between. Germline V gene sequence: CDR1 SGHAT, CDR2 FQNNGV. The CDR3 spells CASREGKETQYF. The DNA of the CDR3 is TGTGCCAGCCGGGAAGGGAAAGAGACCCAGTACTTC.

This clonotype was counted a few times. V is TRBV28 and J is TRBJ2-3; TRBD2 matches 8 bases. Trimming removed 6 bases from V and 2 bases from J; junction bases left unmatched: 7. CDR3 length: 15 residues. Germline loops: CDR1 MDHEN, CDR2 SYDVKM. The CDR3 coding sequence is TGTGCCAGCAGGATCGGGGGGGGAACCACAGATACGCAGTATTTT. It encodes CASRIGGGTTDTQYF.

The chain has TRBV3-1 and TRBJ1-1, with D tentatively TRBD1 (5 bases). The CDR3 runs 14 residues. Trimming removed 0 bases from V and 6 bases from J, with 11 bases in between. CDR1 and CDR2 (germline): LGHDT, YNNKEL (reference sequence). The CDR3 DNA sequence: TGTGCCAGCAGCCAAGAGAGGGGAGCAGCTGAAGCTTTCTTT. As protein: CASSQERGAAEAFF.

This clonotype was observed at least ten times. The chain uses TRBV10-3 and TRBJ2-5; 7 bases are shared with TRBD1. CDR1 is ENHRY and CDR2 is SYGVKD in the germline V gene. V lost 10 bases and J lost 3; bases outside the gene matches: 8. This CDR3 region has 13 residues. CDR3 sequence: CATGSDREETQYF. DNA of the CDR3: TGTGCCACCGGAAGTGACAGGGAAGAGACCCAGTACTTC.

This clonotype was counted at least ten times. The chain employs TRBV7-2 and TRBJ2-3; D ambiguous. The V gene lost 0 bases and the J gene lost 9 bases, with 7 bases spanning the gap. Germline CDR1 reads SGHTA; CDR2 reads FQGNSA. The CDR3 sequence is 12 residues long. The CDR3 nucleotides are TGTGCCAGCAGCTTAGCGCTGGGAACGCAGTATTTT. Translating gives CASSLALGTQYF.

The V and J genes are TRBV25-1 and TRBJ2-7; TRBD1 agrees at 8 bases. The V segment lost 4 bases and the J segment 6 bases; nucleotides outside the gene matches: 14. Germline-derived CDR1 and CDR2 are MGHDK and SYGVNS. The CDR3 spans 16 residues. The CDR3 nucleotides are TGTGCCAGCAGTGCAGTCCCCGGGACAGGATCAGGCGAGCAGTACTTC. Encoded protein: CASSAVPGTGSGEQYF.

This clonotype has only a few counts. The V gene is TRBV5-1, the J gene TRBJ2-3; tentative D call: TRBD2 (6 bases). Trimming left V 0 bases short and J 1 base short, with 6 bases between. CDR1 and CDR2 from the germline V gene are SGHRS and YFSETQ. This CDR3 comprises 14 residues. This chain's CDR3 is CASSLASGTDTQYF. CDR3 in DNA: TGCGCCAGCAGCTTGGCTAGCGGCACAGATACGCAGTATTTT. The entire variable domain, with the rest obtained from reference TRBV5-1 and TRBJ2-3, is as follows: KAGVTQTPRYLIKTRGQQVTLSCSPISGHRSVSWYQQTPGQGLQFLFEYFSETQRNKGNFPGRFSGRQFSNSRSEMNVSTLELGDSALYLCASSLASGTDTQYFGPGTRLTVL.

The chain has TRBV20-1 and TRBJ1-5; a weak D match, TRBD1 (5 bases). The CDR3 totals 16 residues. Per germline, CDR1 DFQATT and CDR2 SNEGSKA (reference sequence). V lost 0 bases and J lost 0, with 12 bases in between. CDR3 coding DNA: TGCAGTGCTAGAGATGGGCAGGGCCTTAGCAATCAGCCCCAGCATTTT. It specifies CSARDGQGLSNQPQHF.

This clonotype was counted many times. For the CDR3, the DNA is TGTGCCAGCACCGAAAGGGGGTATAGCAATCAGCCCCAGCATTTT. Translating gives CASTERGYSNQPQHF. V is TRBV12-3 or TRBV12-4 and J is TRBJ1-5; tentative D call: TRBD1 (6 bases). The V and J ends lost 7 bases and 0 bases respectively, with 13 bases between them. This CDR3 has 15 amino acids.